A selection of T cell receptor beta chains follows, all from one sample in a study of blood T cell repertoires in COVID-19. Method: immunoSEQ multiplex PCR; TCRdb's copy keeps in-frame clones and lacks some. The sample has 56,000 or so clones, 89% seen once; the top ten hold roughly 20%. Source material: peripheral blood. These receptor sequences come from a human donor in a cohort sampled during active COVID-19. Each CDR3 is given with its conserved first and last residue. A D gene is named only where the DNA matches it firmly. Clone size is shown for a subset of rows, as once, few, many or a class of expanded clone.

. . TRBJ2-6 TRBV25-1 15 CASSRGVAGANVLTF TGTGCCAGCAGCAGGGGAGTCGCCGGGGCCAACGTCCTGACTTTC
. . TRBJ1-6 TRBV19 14 CASSWGGLDSPLHF TGTGCCAGTAGTTGGGGGGGGCTAGATTCACCCCTCCACTTT
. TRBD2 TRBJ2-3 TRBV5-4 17 CASSYGGSRRGKDTQYF TGTGCCAGCAGCTATGGCGGAAGCCGGCGGGGGAAAGATACGCAGTATTTT
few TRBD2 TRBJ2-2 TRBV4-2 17 CASSLRLAGGPTGELFF TGTGCCAGCAGCCTAAGACTAGCGGGGGGCCCCACCGGGGAGCTGTTTTTT
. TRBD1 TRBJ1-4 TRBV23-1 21 CASSQGSRDRKIVAANEKLFF TGCGCCAGCAGTCAAGGATCGAGGGACAGAAAAATTGTAGCAGCTAATGAAAAACTGTTTTTT
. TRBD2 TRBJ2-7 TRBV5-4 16 CASSLDPTSGAYEQYF TGTGCCAGCAGCTTGGACCCTACTAGCGGGGCATACGAGCAGTACTTC
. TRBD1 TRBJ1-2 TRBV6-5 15 CASSLGGQRDYGYTF TGTGCCAGCAGTCTAGGGGGACAGAGGGACTATGGCTACACCTTC
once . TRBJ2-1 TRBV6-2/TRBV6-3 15 CASSYPAAGSNEQFF TGTGCCAGCAGTTATCCTGCGGCCGGTAGCAATGAGCAGTTCTTC
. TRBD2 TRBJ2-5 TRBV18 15 CASSVAGGPYETQYF TGTGCCAGCTCGGTGGCGGGGGGGCCGTACGAGACCCAGTACTTC
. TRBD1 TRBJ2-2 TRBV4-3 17 CASSPTGGQMNTGELFF TGCGCCAGCAGCCCTACAGGGGGCCAGATGAACACCGGGGAGCTGTTTTTT
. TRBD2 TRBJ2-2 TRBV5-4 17 CASSPAASGGGTGELFF TGTGCCAGCAGCCCGGCGGCTAGCGGGGGGGGCACCGGGGAGCTGTTTTTT
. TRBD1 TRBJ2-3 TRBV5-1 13 CASGQGYTDTQYF TGCGCCAGCGGACAGGGGTACACAGATACGCAGTATTTT
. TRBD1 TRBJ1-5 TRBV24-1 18 CATSDSGTGGGLGQPQHF TGTGCCACCAGTGATTCGGGGACAGGGGGCGGGCTGGGTCAGCCCCAGCATTTT
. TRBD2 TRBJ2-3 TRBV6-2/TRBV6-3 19 CASSKTSGALKGPADTQYF TGTGCCAGCAGTAAGACTAGCGGGGCCCTAAAGGGCCCCGCAGATACGCAGTATTTT
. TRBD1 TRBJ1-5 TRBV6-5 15 CASRSGTGGNQPQHF TGTGCCAGCAGGTCCGGGACAGGGGGCAATCAGCCCCAGCATTTT
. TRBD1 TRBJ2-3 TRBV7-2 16 CASSLTGTGGTGPKYF TGTGCCAGCAGCCTCACCGGGACAGGGGGCACGGGTCCAAAGTATTTT
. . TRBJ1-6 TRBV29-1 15 CSVDSPGPLNSPLHF TGCAGCGTCGATTCTCCGGGTCCTCTTAATTCACCCCTCCACTTT
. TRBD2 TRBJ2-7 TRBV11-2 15 CASSFSAGDSYEQYF TGTGCCAGCAGCTTCTCAGCGGGGGACTCCTACGAGCAGTACTTC
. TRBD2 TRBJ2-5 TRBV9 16 CASSGTSGGIQETQYF TGTGCCAGCAGCGGCACTAGCGGGGGGATCCAAGAGACCCAGTACTTC
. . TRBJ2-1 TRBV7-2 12 CASSPIQNEQFF TGTGCCAGCAGCCCCATCCAAAATGAGCAGTTCTTC
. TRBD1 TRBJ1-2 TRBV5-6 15 CASSWADRGSIGYTF TGTGCCAGCAGTTGGGCGGACAGGGGTTCAATTGGCTACACCTTC
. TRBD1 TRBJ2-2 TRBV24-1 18 CATSDPGDRGDNTGELFF TGTGCCACCAGTGATCCGGGGGACAGGGGGGATAACACCGGGGAGCTGTTTTTT
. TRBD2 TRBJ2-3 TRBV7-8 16 CASSHRGGTTVSTQYF TGTGCCAGCAGCCATCGGGGGGGGACTACCGTCTCTACGCAGTATTTT
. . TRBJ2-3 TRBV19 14 CASSMGSLTDTQYF TGTGCCAGTAGTATGGGGAGCCTCACAGATACGCAGTATTTT
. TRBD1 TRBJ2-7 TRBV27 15 CASSPSTGGPYEQYF TGTGCCAGCAGTCCCTCAACAGGGGGACCCTACGAGCAGTACTTC
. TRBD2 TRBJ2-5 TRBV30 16 CAWSVRSGGARETQYF TGTGCCTGGAGTGTAAGGAGCGGGGGGGCCCGTGAGACCCAGTACTTC
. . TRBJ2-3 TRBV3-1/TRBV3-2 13 CASSQEESAAQYF TGTGCCAGCAGCCAAGAGGAGTCGGCCGCGCAGTATTTT
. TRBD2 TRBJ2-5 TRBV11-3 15 CASSREGRPQETQYF TGTGCCAGCAGCCGGGAGGGCCGGCCCCAAGAGACCCAGTACTTC
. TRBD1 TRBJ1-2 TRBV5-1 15 CASSLTSGGNYGYTF TGCGCCAGCAGCTTAACCTCAGGGGGTAACTATGGCTACACCTTC
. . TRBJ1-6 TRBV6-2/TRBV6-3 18 CASSYSRDGGSYNSPLHF TGTGCCAGCAGTTACTCCCGGGATGGAGGCTCCTATAATTCACCCCTCCACTTT
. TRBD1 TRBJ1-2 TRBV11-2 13 CASSYRQGYGYTF TGTGCCAGCAGCTACCGACAGGGCTATGGCTACACCTTC
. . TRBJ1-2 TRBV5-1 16 CASSLVKLTGIGGYTF TGCGCCAGCAGCTTGGTTAAACTGACAGGTATAGGTGGCTACACCTTC
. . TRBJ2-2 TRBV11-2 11 CASSFATELFF TGTGCCAGCAGCTTTGCTACCGAGCTGTTTTTT
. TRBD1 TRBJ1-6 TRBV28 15 CASSLTGQGNSPLHF TGTGCCAGCAGTCTAACGGGACAGGGGAATTCACCCCTCCACTTT
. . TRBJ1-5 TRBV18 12 CASSPPNQPQHF TGTGCCAGCTCACCCCCAAATCAGCCCCAGCATTTT
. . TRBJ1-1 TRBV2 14 CASSRQDLDTEAFF TGTGCCAGCAGCCGACAGGATCTGGACACTGAAGCTTTCTTT
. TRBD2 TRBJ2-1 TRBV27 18 CASSLGLAGGFRIAEQFF TGTGCCAGCAGTTTGGGACTAGCGGGGGGCTTTCGAATCGCTGAGCAGTTCTTC
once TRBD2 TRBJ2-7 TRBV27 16 CASSSRTRTILYEQYF TGTGCCAGCAGTTCAAGGACTAGAACCATACTCTACGAGCAGTACTTC
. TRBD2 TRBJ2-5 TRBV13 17 CASSPIGSGGRQETQYF TGTGCCAGCAGCCCCATTGGTAGCGGGGGCCGACAAGAGACCCAGTACTTC
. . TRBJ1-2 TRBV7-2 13 CASSPDRSYGYTF TGTGCCAGCAGCCCTGACAGGAGTTATGGCTACACCTTC
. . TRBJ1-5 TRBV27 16 CASSPDRRALNQPQHF TGTGCCAGCAGTCCCGACAGGCGGGCCCTCAATCAGCCCCAGCATTTT
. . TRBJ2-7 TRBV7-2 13 CASTQDSGYEQYF TGTGCCAGCACCCAAGACAGTGGCTACGAGCAGTACTTC
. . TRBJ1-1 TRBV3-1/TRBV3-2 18 CASSQDLGGLSRPCLAFF TGTGCCAGCAGCCAAGATCTCGGCGGGTTAAGCCGACCTTGCCTGGCTTTCTTT
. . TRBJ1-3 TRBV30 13 CASISGAGNTIYF TGTGCCTCTATCTCGGGGGCTGGAAACACCATATATTTT
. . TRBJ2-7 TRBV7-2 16 CASSLNRLIPKFEQYF TGTGCCAGCAGCTTAAATAGACTTATACCGAAATTCGAGCAGTACTTC